This entry lists 8 T cell receptor beta chains sequenced from one sample in a study of cytomegalovirus exposure and HLA in healthy donors. Generated by immunoSEQ multiplex PCR, the TCRdb table keeps only in-frame clones and is missing some. This table has tens of thousands of clones, 85% to 95% appearing once. Sequenced: PBMCs. The receptors were gathered from a man aged 18-30 years in good health and CMV-seropositive.

The chain employs TRBV5-1 and TRBJ1-1; D call uncertain. Trimming removed 1 base at V and 1 base at J, with 5 bases between. CDR3 size: 13 residues. CDR1 is SGHRS, CDR2 YFSETQ, per germline. The CDR3 DNA sequence: TGCGCCAGCAGCTTGTCCCAGAACACTGAAGCTTTCTTT. This translates into CASSLSQNTEAFF.

This chain links TRBV15 with TRBJ2-7; 8 bases agree with TRBD2. Germline CDR1 and CDR2: LNHNV and YYDKDF (reference sequence). Losses at the gene ends were 6 bases for V and 4 bases for J; bases not matched to a gene: 8. The CDR3 is 14 residues long. The CDR3 is CATSPRLARYEQYF. The CDR3, as DNA: TGTGCCACCAGTCCTCGACTAGCGAGATACGAGCAGTACTTC.

V usage is TRBV7-9 and J usage is TRBJ2-5; D is possibly TRBD2 (6 bases). The germline V and J ends were trimmed by 3 bases and 4 bases, with 12 bases remaining between them. This CDR3 region has 14 residues. The germline V gene encodes CDR1 SEHNR and CDR2 FQNEAQ (reference sequence). CDR3 region: CASSLDYRRETQYF. The CDR3 DNA is TGTGCCAGCAGCTTGGACTATCGTCGAGAGACCCAGTACTTC.

The gene calls are TRBV5-6 and TRBJ2-1; possible D gene TRBD1, 6 bases. This CDR3 comprises 14 residues. V dropped 7 bases and J dropped 2 bases, with 13 bases sitting between them. CDR1 SGHDT and CDR2 YYEEEE come from the germline V gene. The CDR3 nucleotides are TGTGCCAGCCTACGGGACACTACCTACAATGAGCAGTTCTTC. It yields the protein CASLRDTTYNEQFF.

The chain employs TRBV11-2 and TRBJ2-1, with a weak D call TRBD1 (6 bases). This CDR3 spans 13 amino acids. Trimming shortened V by 5 bases and J by 6 bases, and 11 bases separated the two germline ends. Germline V CDR1 and CDR2: SGHAT, FQNNGV. CDR3 region: CASSRDRSNEQFF. Here the CDR3 DNA reads TGTGCCAGCAGCCGAGACAGGTCCAATGAGCAGTTCTTC.

The chain is built from TRBV4-1 and TRBJ2-5; 9 bases align to TRBD1. The CDR3 totals 18 residues. V lost 1 base to trimming and J lost 4 bases; unmatched junction nucleotides: 13. CDR1 is MGHRA and CDR2 is YSYEKL in the germline V gene. The CDR3 region has the DNA TGCGCCAGCAGCCAAGCATATAGCCCCGGGACAGGGCTAGAGACCCAGTACTTC. This codes for CASSQAYSPGTGLETQYF.

This clone was found a few times. DNA for the CDR3: TGTGCCAGCAGCGTAGCTACGGGTAATGGCTACACCTTC. Protein: CASSVATGNGYTF. The V and J genes are TRBV9 and TRBJ1-2; D gene ambiguous. This CDR3 region has 13 residues. From germline, CDR1 is SGDLS and CDR2 YYNGEE. The ends were cut back, 0 bases at V and 6 bases at J, with 9 bases in the middle.

The chain joins TRBV6-6 to TRBJ1-1, with a possible D match to TRBD1 (6 bases). V was pared by 5 bases and J by 10 bases, with 11 bases between. CDR3 length: 11 amino acids. The germline V gene has CDR1 MNHNY and CDR2 SVGAGI (reference sequence). The CDR3 bases are TGTGCCAGCAGTCGCGGGGGGCCAGCTTTCTTT. This translates into CASSRGGPAFF.